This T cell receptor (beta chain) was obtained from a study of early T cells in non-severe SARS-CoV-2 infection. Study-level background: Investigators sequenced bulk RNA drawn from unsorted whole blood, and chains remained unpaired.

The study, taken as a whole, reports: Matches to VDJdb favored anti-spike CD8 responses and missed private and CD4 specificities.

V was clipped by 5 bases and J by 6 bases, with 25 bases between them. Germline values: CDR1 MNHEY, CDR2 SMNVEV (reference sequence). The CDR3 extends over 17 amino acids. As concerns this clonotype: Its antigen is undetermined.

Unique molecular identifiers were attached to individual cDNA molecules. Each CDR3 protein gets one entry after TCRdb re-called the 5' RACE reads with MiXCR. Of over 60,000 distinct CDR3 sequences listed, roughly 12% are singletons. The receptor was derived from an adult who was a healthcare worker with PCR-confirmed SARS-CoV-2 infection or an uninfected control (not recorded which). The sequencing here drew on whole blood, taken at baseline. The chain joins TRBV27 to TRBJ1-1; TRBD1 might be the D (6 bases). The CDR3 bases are TGTGCCAGCAGTCCCGCGGGGGCACAAGGATCGAGCGCTGAAGCTTTCTTT. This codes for CASSPAGAQGSSAEAFF.